This is a list of T cell receptor beta chains from one sample in a study of neoadjuvant anti-PD-1 for oral cavity cancer. Repertoires were generated with immunoSEQ multiplex PCR, while TCRdb's copy carries only in-frame clones and drops some. Here the sample spans around 60,000 clones, 79% being singletons. The sequenced sample was PBMCs, obtained before nivolumab (anti-PD-1) treatment. The receptors shown here come from a person aged 35-79 years with oral cavity squamous cell carcinoma. CDR3s include the opening cysteine and the closing phenylalanine or tryptophan. The D gene is left open where the match is weak. Size is stated for part of the rows, as once, few or many counts, or as a class when the clone is expanded.

clone_size: NA
d_call: NA
v_call: TRBV27
j_call: TRBJ2-7
cdr3_aa: CASSHYEQYF
cdr3_nt: TGTGCCAGCAGTCATTACGAGCAGTACTTC

clone_size: once
d_call: NA
v_call: TRBV27
j_call: TRBJ2-2
cdr3_aa: CASSYREIPTGELFF
cdr3_nt: TGTGCCAGCAGTTACAGGGAAATCCCCACCGGGGAGCTGTTTTTT

clone_size: NA
d_call: NA
v_call: TRBV6-5
j_call: TRBJ1-2
cdr3_aa: CASSSGGLAYGYTF
cdr3_nt: TGTGCCAGCAGTTCAGGAGGGCTGGCCTATGGCTACACCTTC

clone_size: once
d_call: TRBD1
v_call: TRBV6-4
j_call: TRBJ2-1
cdr3_aa: CASSPGQAYNEQFF
cdr3_nt: TGTGCCAGCAGTCCGGGACAGGCCTACAATGAGCAGTTCTTC

clone_size: NA
d_call: TRBD2
v_call: TRBV5-1
j_call: TRBJ2-2
cdr3_aa: CASSLDPAGGSGELFF
cdr3_nt: TGCGCCAGCAGCTTGGACCCAGCGGGAGGCTCCGGGGAGCTGTTTTTT

clone_size: NA
d_call: NA
v_call: TRBV25-1
j_call: TRBJ1-1
cdr3_aa: CATGTNTEAFF
cdr3_nt: TGTGCCACCGGCACGAACACTGAAGCTTTCTTT

clone_size: NA
d_call: TRBD1
v_call: TRBV13
j_call: TRBJ1-3
cdr3_aa: CASSPSGGNSGNTIYF
cdr3_nt: TGTGCCAGCAGCCCTTCAGGGGGAAACTCTGGAAACACCATATATTTT

clone_size: NA
d_call: NA
v_call: TRBV5-1
j_call: TRBJ2-3
cdr3_aa: CASSLYVGEDTQYF
cdr3_nt: TGCGCCAGCAGCTTGTACGTAGGGGAAGATACGCAGTATTTT

clone_size: NA
d_call: NA
v_call: TRBV6-5
j_call: TRBJ1-1
cdr3_aa: CASSYPGARAEAFF
cdr3_nt: TGTGCCAGCAGTTACCCGGGGGCGCGGGCTGAAGCTTTCTTT

clone_size: NA
d_call: TRBD2
v_call: TRBV7-6
j_call: TRBJ2-3
cdr3_aa: CASSLVTSGTDTQYF
cdr3_nt: TGTGCCAGCAGCTTAGTAACTAGCGGGACAGATACGCAGTATTTT

clone_size: NA
d_call: NA
v_call: TRBV11-2
j_call: TRBJ1-4
cdr3_aa: CASSSDRNEKLFF
cdr3_nt: TGTGCCAGCAGCTCCGACCGTAATGAAAAACTGTTTTTT

clone_size: NA
d_call: TRBD1
v_call: TRBV6-4
j_call: TRBJ1-6
cdr3_aa: CASSTTTGSLSPLHF
cdr3_nt: TGTGCCAGCAGCACAACGACAGGGAGCCTTTCACCCCTCCACTTT

clone_size: NA
d_call: NA
v_call: TRBV10-3
j_call: TRBJ1-1
cdr3_aa: CAISESGGNTEAFF
cdr3_nt: TGTGCCATCAGTGAGTCAGGGGGGAACACTGAAGCTTTCTTT

clone_size: medium-sized
d_call: NA
v_call: TRBV30
j_call: TRBJ1-1
cdr3_aa: CAGLVGSNTEAFF
cdr3_nt: TGTGCCGGCCTAGTGGGGAGCAACACTGAAGCTTTCTTT

clone_size: few
d_call: NA
v_call: TRBV10-3
j_call: TRBJ1-2
cdr3_aa: CAISEKGDYGYTF
cdr3_nt: TGTGCCATCAGTGAGAAAGGTGACTATGGCTACACCTTC

clone_size: NA
d_call: NA
v_call: TRBV5-1
j_call: TRBJ2-3
cdr3_aa: CASSPASPGTDTQYF
cdr3_nt: TGCGCCAGCAGCCCGGCTTCGCCAGGGACAGATACGCAGTATTTT

clone_size: NA
d_call: NA
v_call: TRBV7-2
j_call: TRBJ1-6
cdr3_aa: CASTFKSPNSPLHF
cdr3_nt: TGTGCCAGCACCTTCAAGTCCCCGAATTCACCCCTCCACTTT

clone_size: NA
d_call: NA
v_call: TRBV27
j_call: TRBJ1-2
cdr3_aa: CASSPTGSGYTF
cdr3_nt: TGTGCCAGCAGCCCCACAGGGAGTGGCTACACCTTC

clone_size: few
d_call: NA
v_call: TRBV4-1
j_call: TRBJ1-2
cdr3_aa: CASSQNRGKGGYTF
cdr3_nt: TGCGCCAGCAGCCAAAATCGGGGAAAGGGTGGCTACACCTTC

clone_size: few
d_call: NA
v_call: TRBV9
j_call: TRBJ1-1
cdr3_aa: CASSPGAGREAFF
cdr3_nt: TGTGCCAGCAGCCCAGGGGCTGGGCGAGAAGCTTTCTTT

clone_size: NA
d_call: TRBD1
v_call: TRBV5-6
j_call: TRBJ1-1
cdr3_aa: CASSSNTQGRGTEAFF
cdr3_nt: TGTGCCAGCAGCTCCAATACACAGGGGCGGGGGACTGAAGCTTTCTTT

clone_size: NA
d_call: NA
v_call: TRBV2
j_call: TRBJ2-7
cdr3_aa: CASRRAGDHYEQYF
cdr3_nt: TGTGCCAGCAGGCGGGCCGGGGATCACTACGAGCAGTACTTC

clone_size: few
d_call: TRBD2
v_call: TRBV5-4
j_call: TRBJ2-1
cdr3_aa: CASSLGTSGRGNEQFF
cdr3_nt: TGTGCCAGCAGCTTGGGGACTAGCGGGAGGGGGAATGAGCAGTTCTTC

clone_size: NA
d_call: TRBD2
v_call: TRBV27
j_call: TRBJ2-2
cdr3_aa: CASGLALNTGELFF
cdr3_nt: TGTGCCAGCGGACTAGCTCTGAACACCGGGGAGCTGTTTTTT

clone_size: NA
d_call: NA
v_call: TRBV7-6
j_call: TRBJ1-2
cdr3_aa: CASSGRATLNHGYTF
cdr3_nt: TGTGCCAGCAGCGGGAGGGCCACCCTGAATCATGGCTACACCTTC

clone_size: NA
d_call: NA
v_call: TRBV11-3
j_call: TRBJ1-2
cdr3_aa: CASSSTDYGYTF
cdr3_nt: TGTGCCAGCAGCTCGACAGACTATGGCTACACCTTC

clone_size: NA
d_call: TRBD1
v_call: TRBV6-6
j_call: TRBJ1-5
cdr3_aa: CASSWDRNSNQPQHF
cdr3_nt: TGTGCCAGCAGTTGGGACAGGAATAGCAATCAGCCCCAGCATTTT

clone_size: NA
d_call: NA
v_call: TRBV7-2
j_call: TRBJ2-2
cdr3_aa: CASSLGRGYTGELFF
cdr3_nt: TGTGCCAGCAGCTTAGGACGGGGGTACACCGGGGAGCTGTTTTTT

clone_size: NA
d_call: NA
v_call: TRBV5-1
j_call: TRBJ2-7
cdr3_aa: CASSREGGIYEQYF
cdr3_nt: TGCGCCAGCAGCCGCGAAGGGGGTATCTACGAGCAGTACTTC

clone_size: NA
d_call: TRBD1
v_call: TRBV6-1
j_call: TRBJ2-7
cdr3_aa: CASKGGQASSYEQYF
cdr3_nt: TGTGCCAGCAAAGGCGGACAGGCCAGCTCCTACGAGCAGTACTTC

clone_size: NA
d_call: NA
v_call: TRBV11-2
j_call: TRBJ1-1
cdr3_aa: CASSQQFSNTEAFF
cdr3_nt: TGTGCCAGCAGTCAACAGTTCTCTAACACTGAAGCTTTCTTT

clone_size: NA
d_call: NA
v_call: TRBV18
j_call: TRBJ1-3
cdr3_aa: CASSSDRFGNTIYF
cdr3_nt: TGTGCCAGCTCATCGGACAGATTCGGAAACACCATATATTTT